This T cell receptor (beta chain) was sequenced in a study of T cells in Graves' hyperthyroidism and ophthalmopathy. An absence of ophthalmopathy progression within 18 months meant stable Graves' hyperthyroidism. Patients between 18 and 65 years old had hyperthyroidism, newly diagnosed and lasting under 2 months. Thyroid ultrasound and orbital computed tomography, with clinical symptoms and serum thyroxine and TRAb, informed diagnoses. This clonotype came up once. The CDR3 regions of TCR beta were amplified from RNA transcripts. Using the HTBI primer set, a first-round RT-PCR was run on the TCR CDR3. Each CDR3 protein is one row after TCRdb ran MiXCR on the multiplex PCR reads. The sample has around 580,000 distinct CDR3 sequences, around 42% seen once; the top ten hold 7.5% to 8.5%. The ends lost 5 bases at V and 0 bases at J; junction bases unmatched: 7. The CDR3 totals 16 residues. Germline V CDR1 and CDR2: SEHNR, FQNEAQ (reference sequence).

The receptor comes from a young woman with Graves' hyperthyroidism. Sequenced sample: peripheral blood or thyroid tissue (not recorded which). The chain links TRBV7-9 to TRBJ1-3; TRBD1 agrees at 7 bases. CDR3 protein: CASSPRQGFSGNTIYF. CDR3 nucleotides: TGTGCCAGCAGCCCTCGACAGGGATTCTCTGGAAACACCATATATTTT.